The rows below give T cell receptor beta chains drawn from one sample of a study of cytomegalovirus exposure and HLA in healthy donors. TCRdb's copy holds only in-frame clones and misses some; the assay was immunoSEQ multiplex PCR. Found here are more than 90,000 clones; the top ten clones hold 6.8%. The sample consisted of PBMCs. All receptors derive from a man aged 35 to 55 in good health and CMV-seropositive. CDR3s include the opening cysteine and the closing phenylalanine or tryptophan. A D gene is named only where the DNA matches it firmly. Clone size is given for some rows only: seen once, a few or many times, or a class if the clone is expanded.

cdr3_nt cdr3_aa j_call v_call d_call clone_size
TGTGCCATCTCGGGACTAGCGGGAGGTGGCGAGCAGTTCTTC CAISGLAGGGEQFF TRBJ2-1 TRBV19 TRBD2 NA
TGTGCCAGCAGCTTGTCGGCTAGCGGGAGCCCGACGCAGTATTTT CASSLSASGSPTQYF TRBJ2-3 TRBV7-2 TRBD2 NA
TGTGCCAGCAGCCCCTCGCGGGGCCTAAGCAATCAGCCCCAGCATTTT CASSPSRGLSNQPQHF TRBJ1-5 TRBV5-8 NA NA
TGTGCCAGCAAGAGACAGGGGAACACCGGGGAGCTGTTTTTT CASKRQGNTGELFF TRBJ2-2 TRBV6-4 TRBD1 NA
TGCGCCAGCAGCTTTTCAGGGGATTATGGCTACACCTTC CASSFSGDYGYTF TRBJ1-2 TRBV5-1 NA NA
TGCGCCAGCAGCCAATTTCTCTCCGGGGAGCTGTTTTTT CASSQFLSGELFF TRBJ2-2 TRBV4-1 NA NA
TGTGCCAGCAGTGCCCTTCCTGCCCAACATTATCGATCTGGAAACACCATATATTTT CASSALPAQHYRSGNTIYF TRBJ1-3 TRBV6-1 NA NA
TGTGCCAGCAGTGTAAGGGGTACAGCTGAAAAACTGTTTTTT CASSVRGTAEKLFF TRBJ1-4 TRBV2 NA NA
TGTGCCAGCAGCTTGGCGGGAGACTACGAGCAGTACTTC CASSLAGDYEQYF TRBJ2-7 TRBV7-3 TRBD2 NA
TGTGCCTGCACCGGACTAGCGGGAACTTACGAGCAGTACTTC CACTGLAGTYEQYF TRBJ2-7 TRBV28 TRBD2 NA
TGTGCCAGCAGCGGAGTCGGCTACGAGCAGTACTTC CASSGVGYEQYF TRBJ2-7 TRBV9 NA NA
TGTGCCAGCAGCCTTGGACAGGGGAGAACTCAGCCCCAGCATTTT CASSLGQGRTQPQHF TRBJ1-5 TRBV7-6 TRBD1 NA
TGTGCCAGCAGTCAACTTCCCTCAATCGGGGACACTGGCTCCTACAATGAGCAGTTCTTC CASSQLPSIGDTGSYNEQFF TRBJ2-1 TRBV28 NA NA
TGTGCCAGCAGTTACCGTACAGCAGTCTGGGATTCACCCCTCCACTTT CASSYRTAVWDSPLHF TRBJ1-6 TRBV6-5 NA NA
TGTGCCAGCAGCAGCCTCGCCGGGACAGGGATGACAGATACGCAGTATTTT CASSSLAGTGMTDTQYF TRBJ2-3 TRBV7-9 TRBD1 NA
TGTGCCAGCAATCCGGGACAGACCAACACTGAAGCTTTCTTT CASNPGQTNTEAFF TRBJ1-1 TRBV28 TRBD1 NA
TGTGCCAGCAGCTTTGAGGGACGGGGGGCGAATGAGCAGTTCTTC CASSFEGRGANEQFF TRBJ2-1 TRBV11-3 NA NA
TGTGCCACCAGCAGAGACTTAGACAGGGAGAGAGGCTACACCTTC CATSRDLDRERGYTF TRBJ1-2 TRBV15 TRBD1 NA
TGCGCCAGCAGCCAAGATATGATCGGGAACTATGGCTACACCTTC CASSQDMIGNYGYTF TRBJ1-2 TRBV4-1 NA NA
TGCGCCAGCAGCACTGGACAGAAGATCTACGAGCAGTACTTC CASSTGQKIYEQYF TRBJ2-7 TRBV5-1 NA NA
TGTGCCAGCAGCTACCGGGACTCATTTCGGCGAGACATTCAGTACTTC CASSYRDSFRRDIQYF TRBJ2-4 TRBV21-1 NA NA
TGTGCCAGCGGCACACAGACGAGCACGAGATCTGGGTCCTACGAGCAGTACTTC CASGTQTSTRSGSYEQYF TRBJ2-7 TRBV27 NA NA
TGTGCCAGCAGTGGCCACAGGGGACTCCTCGCAGGGGCCAACGTCCTGACTTTC CASSGHRGLLAGANVLTF TRBJ2-6 TRBV28 NA NA
TGCGCCAGCAGCTTGGTCCGGGGAAGTGCTTCCACTAATGAAAAACTGTTTTTT CASSLVRGSASTNEKLFF TRBJ1-4 TRBV5-1 NA NA
TGTGCCAGCAGCGTTTTGGACAACAATCAGCCCCAGCATTTT CASSVLDNNQPQHF TRBJ1-5 TRBV9 NA NA
TGTGCCAGCAGCTTAACGGCAGGGGGCTCCTACGAGCAGTACTTC CASSLTAGGSYEQYF TRBJ2-7 TRBV7-2 TRBD1 NA
TGTGCCAGCAGCGTGGAACTAGCGGGAATCCACGAGCAGTACTTC CASSVELAGIHEQYF TRBJ2-7 TRBV9 TRBD2 NA
TGTGCCAGCAGCCAAGAAAGCGGAAGCACAGATACGCAGTATTTT CASSQESGSTDTQYF TRBJ2-3 TRBV4-2 NA NA
TGTGCCAGCAGCTTAATTAGAGGTTCTAATGAAAAACTGTTTTTT CASSLIRGSNEKLFF TRBJ1-4 TRBV7-9 NA NA
TGTGCCAGCAGCTCCCGGACAGGGGGCGGGGACATTCAGTACTTC CASSSRTGGGDIQYF TRBJ2-4 TRBV9 TRBD1 NA
TGCGCCAGCAGCTTGGGCACGGGGAATACGCAGTATTTT CASSLGTGNTQYF TRBJ2-3 TRBV5-1 NA NA
TGCGCCAGCAGCCCGGGAGGCCTGAACAATGAGCAGTTCTTC CASSPGGLNNEQFF TRBJ2-1 TRBV4-1 TRBD2 NA
TGTGCCTGGAGTGTACTGTCTGGAAACACCATATATTTT CAWSVLSGNTIYF TRBJ1-3 TRBV30 NA NA
TGTGCCAGCAGCTTAGCGCCCGGCTCAGGTCCGGCCTACGAGCAGTACTTC CASSLAPGSGPAYEQYF TRBJ2-7 TRBV7-2 NA NA
TGTGCCAGCAGCTTAAACTCGGCACTACCACTCTACAATGAGCAGTTCTTC CASSLNSALPLYNEQFF TRBJ2-1 TRBV7-6 NA NA
TGCGCCAGCAGCTCAACCGGGACACTTAACACCGGGGAGCTGTTTTTT CASSSTGTLNTGELFF TRBJ2-2 TRBV5-1 NA NA
TGTGCCAGCAGCTTACGGGAAACTCAGCCCCAGCATTTT CASSLRETQPQHF TRBJ1-5 TRBV7-9 NA NA
TGTGCCAGCAGAGGACACGGCGGGATCTACGAGCAGTACTTC CASRGHGGIYEQYF TRBJ2-7 TRBV6-5 NA NA
TGTGCCAGCAGCTTAGGACAGCCCCCCCCGAGCACTGAAGCTTTCTTT CASSLGQPPPSTEAFF TRBJ1-1 TRBV11-2 NA NA
TGTGCCAGCACCCCTACAGGGGGTTTCACTGAAGCTTTCTTT CASTPTGGFTEAFF TRBJ1-1 TRBV2 TRBD1 NA
TGTGCCAGTAGTATGATCAGGAGAGAACTTTTCTCTGGGGCCAACGTCCTGACCTTC CASSMIRRELFSGANVLTF TRBJ2-6 TRBV19 NA NA
TGCGCCAGCAGCTTGGGGACAGGGGGCGGGCGCGAGCAGTACTTC CASSLGTGGGREQYF TRBJ2-7 TRBV5-1 TRBD1 NA
TGTGCCAGCAGCGCGGAGCGGGGGCCTTCTCAGCCCCAGCATTTT CASSAERGPSQPQHF TRBJ1-5 TRBV7-8 NA large
TGTGCCAGTACTACGACAGTCAATCAGCCCCAGCATTTT CASTTTVNQPQHF TRBJ1-5 TRBV28 NA NA
TGTGCCAGAAGCTCAACAAGCAATCAGCCCCAGCATTTT CARSSTSNQPQHF TRBJ1-5 TRBV5-3 NA NA
TGTGCCAGCAGCCCCGAGTGGGGGAGGGGGAATTCTTGGGATGAGCAGTTCTTC CASSPEWGRGNSWDEQFF TRBJ2-1 TRBV7-3 NA NA
TGCGCCAGCAGTGAGTCAGGTTCTCGGGGTAGGACGCAGTATTTT CASSESGSRGRTQYF TRBJ2-3 TRBV10-2 NA NA
TGTGCCAGCAGCGGACAGGGAGGCCCCTACGAGCAGTACTTC CASSGQGGPYEQYF TRBJ2-7 TRBV6-1 TRBD1 NA